The subject of this entry is one TCR beta chain. CDR3 length: 17 amino acids. Germline V lookup: CDR1 MNHEY, CDR2 SVGEGT. With 5 bases removed from V and 2 bases from J, the gap between germline ends came to 21 bases. This specimen comes from a study of blood T cell repertoires in COVID-19. Study-wide context: From the United States, Italy and Spain came samples of acute and convalescent COVID-19. The cDNA or gDNA used as material had been derived from T cells, B-cell-depleted T cells, or PBMCs.

As handled by the study authors: Counts of nucleated cells, estimated from reference gene primer amplification, were obtained. The repertoire was sequenced with immunoSEQ multiplex PCR; TCRdb's copy has only in-frame clones and lacks some. From that table come the V and J calls and clone size; the DNA was used to work out D and trimming. The table records around 100,000 clones, about 85% of them present only once. This receptor was obtained from an older woman with active or convalescent COVID-19. The sample consisted of peripheral blood. J is TRBJ2-5 and V is TRBV6-2 or TRBV6-3; D possibly corresponds to TRBD1 (6 bases). CDR3 sequence (DNA): TGTGCCAGCAGTCCCGGGACACTACTAGTCGAGCAAGAGACCCAGTACTTC. Protein sequence: CASSPGTLLVEQETQYF.